This TCR beta chain was profiled in a study of shared clonotypes between healthy human individuals. In the case of this clone: Its cognate antigen is unknown.

Germline lookup yields CDR1 SGHTA and CDR2 FQGTGA. Trimming shortened V by 0 bases and J by 7 bases, and 14 bases separated the two germline ends. The CDR3 length is 15 residues. Profiling relied on immunoSEQ multiplex PCR, and the TCRdb table lists in-frame clones only, not all of them. The sample has over a million clones, about 98% seen once. Study-level findings and limits: In contrast to clonotypes shared by all four donors, non-shared clonotypes had lower generation probabilities.

The sequence derives from a man younger than 40 in good health. What was sequenced was naive CD4+ T cells sorted from blood. The subset: CD45RA+ positively selected. The chain joins TRBV7-3 to TRBJ2-3, with D hard to call. The CDR3 nucleotides read TGTGCCAGCAGCTTAACCGCAGAAGTAGGAAATACGCAGTATTTT. It encodes CASSLTAEVGNTQYF. Variable domain in full (rest from reference TRBV7-3 and TRBJ2-3): GAGVSQTPSNKVTEKGKYVELRCDPISGHTALYWYRQSLGQGPEFLIYFQGTGAADDSGLPNDRFFAVRPEGSVSTLKIQRTERGDSAVYLCASSLTAEVGNTQYFGPGTRLTVL.